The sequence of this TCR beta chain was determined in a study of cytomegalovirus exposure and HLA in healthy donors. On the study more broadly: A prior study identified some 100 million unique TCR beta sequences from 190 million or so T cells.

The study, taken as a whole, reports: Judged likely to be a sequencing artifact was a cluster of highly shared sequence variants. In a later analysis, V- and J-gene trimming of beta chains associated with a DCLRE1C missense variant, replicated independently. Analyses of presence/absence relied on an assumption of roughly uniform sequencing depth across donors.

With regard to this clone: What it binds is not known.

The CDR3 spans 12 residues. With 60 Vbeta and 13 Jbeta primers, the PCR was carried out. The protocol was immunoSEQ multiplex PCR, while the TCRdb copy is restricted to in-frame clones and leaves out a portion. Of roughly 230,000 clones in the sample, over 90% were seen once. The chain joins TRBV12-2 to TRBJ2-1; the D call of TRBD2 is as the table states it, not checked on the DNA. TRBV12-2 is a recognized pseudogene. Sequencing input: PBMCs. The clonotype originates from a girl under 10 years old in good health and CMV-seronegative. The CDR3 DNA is TGTGCAAGTCGCTTTAAGCGGGAAGAGCAGTTCTTC. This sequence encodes CASRFKREEQFF.